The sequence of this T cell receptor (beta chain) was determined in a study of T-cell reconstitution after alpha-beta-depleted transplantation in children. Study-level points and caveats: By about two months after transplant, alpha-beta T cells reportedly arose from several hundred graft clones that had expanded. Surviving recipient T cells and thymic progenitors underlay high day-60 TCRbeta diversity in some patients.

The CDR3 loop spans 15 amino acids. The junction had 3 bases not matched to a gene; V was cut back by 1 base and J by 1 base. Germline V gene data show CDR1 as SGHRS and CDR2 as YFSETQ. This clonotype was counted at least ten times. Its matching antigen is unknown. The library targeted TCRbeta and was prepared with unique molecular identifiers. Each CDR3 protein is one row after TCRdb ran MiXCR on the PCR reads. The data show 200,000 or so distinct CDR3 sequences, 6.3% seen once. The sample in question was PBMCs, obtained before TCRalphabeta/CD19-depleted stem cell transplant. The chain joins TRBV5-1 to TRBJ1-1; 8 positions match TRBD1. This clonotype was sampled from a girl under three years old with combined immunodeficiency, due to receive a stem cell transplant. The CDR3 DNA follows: TGCGCCAGCAGCTTGTGGGGACAGGCGAACACTGAAGCTTTCTTT. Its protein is CASSLWGQANTEAFF. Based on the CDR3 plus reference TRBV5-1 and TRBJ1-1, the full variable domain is KAGVTQTPRYLIKTRGQQVTLSCSPISGHRSVSWYQQTPGQGLQFLFEYFSETQRNKGNFPGRFSGRQFSNSRSEMNVSTLELGDSALYLCASSLWGQANTEAFFGQGTRLTVV.